The next 2 T cell receptor beta chains were all read from a single sample in a study of blood T cells in healthy people across ages. The second PCR ran roughly 7 to 11 cycles with a sample-barcoded 5' primer and J-beta primers. TCRdb fed the 5' RACE reads into MiXCR, producing one record per CDR3 protein. This sample has approximately 800,000 distinct CDR3 sequences; 58% occur once, and the top ten carry about 20%. Sequencing used blood. These TCRs come from a young man in good health.

This clonotype was observed once. This chain uses TRBV28 with TRBJ2-1; tentatively, D is TRBD2 (6 bases). V lost 9 bases and J lost 0, with 18 bases in between. CDR3 length equals 16 residues. Germline CDR1 MDHEN, CDR2 SYDVKM. CDR3 region: CASSPGVPSSYNEQFF. In nucleotides, the CDR3 is TGTGCCAGTTCGCCGGGAGTACCGAGCTCCTACAATGAGCAGTTCTTC.

This clonotype was seen only a few times. The J gene is TRBJ1-4, the V gene TRBV15; D is perhaps TRBD1 (5 bases). There are 15 residues in the CDR3. Germline-derived CDR1 and CDR2 are LNHNV and YYDKDF (reference sequence). Trimming shortened V by 0 bases and J by 2 bases, and 7 bases separated the two germline ends. DNA of the CDR3: TGTGCCACCAGCAGAGATAAGGGGACTAATGAAAAACTGTTTTTT. Its protein is CATSRDKGTNEKLFF.